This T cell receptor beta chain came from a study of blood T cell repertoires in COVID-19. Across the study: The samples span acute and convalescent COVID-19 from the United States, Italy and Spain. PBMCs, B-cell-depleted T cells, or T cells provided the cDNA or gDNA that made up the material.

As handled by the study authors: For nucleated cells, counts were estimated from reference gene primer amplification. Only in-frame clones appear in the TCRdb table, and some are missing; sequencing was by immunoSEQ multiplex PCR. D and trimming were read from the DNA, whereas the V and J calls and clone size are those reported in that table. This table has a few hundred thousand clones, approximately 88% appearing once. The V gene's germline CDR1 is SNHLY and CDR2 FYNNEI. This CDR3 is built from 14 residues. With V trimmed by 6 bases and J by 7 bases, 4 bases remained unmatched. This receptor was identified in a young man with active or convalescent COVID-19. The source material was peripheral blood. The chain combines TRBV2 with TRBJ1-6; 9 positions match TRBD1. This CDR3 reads CASRRDRENSPLHF. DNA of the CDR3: TGTGCCAGCAGGAGGGACAGGGAGAATTCACCCCTCCACTTT.